These 13 T cell receptor beta chains were all obtained from the same sample, sequenced in a study of tumor-infiltrating lymphocytes in primary liver carcinoma. Scientists recovered RNA and DNA together from roughly 18-30 mg of unsorted bulk tissue. The template, 500 ng total RNA, yielded TCR beta cDNA made with a constant-region primer. Employing slightly modified ARM-PCR, three nested multiplex PCR rounds were run, and these gave rise to the TCR beta libraries. Forward primers for TRBV1-TRBV30 and a C-beta reverse primer served the first two PCR rounds, at around 11 cycles each. TCRdb independently ran MiXCR on the multiplex PCR reads; one entry per CDR3 protein. Among 47,000 or so distinct CDR3 sequences listed, 60% to 75% were seen once. The sequenced sample was liver tumor tissue from sampling region 3. Described subset: tumor region T3, left-lateral pole. The origin of the receptors is a man aged 40-55 years with primary liver carcinoma and hepatitis B virus infection.

In its sample, this clonotype was seen many times. DNA for the CDR3: TGTGCCAGCTCACCAAGGAGCGGGTCCTCAACAGATACGCAGTATTTT. It encodes CASSPRSGSSTDTQYF. V is TRBV18 and J is TRBJ2-3; D is perhaps TRBD2 (6 bases). Germline-derived CDR1 and CDR2 are KGHSH and LQKENI. CDR3 size: 16 residues. V was pared by 2 bases and J by 3 bases, with 15 bases between.

With respect to this clonotype: An end of the junction does not agree with germline; a read error may underlie this. The CDR3 protein is CARSFDPRRIGSYNEQFF. The CDR3 region has the DNA TGTGCCAGGAGCTTTGACCCTAGGAGGATCGGGAGTTACAATGAGCAATTCTTC. This chain uses TRBV11-2 with TRBJ2-1, with a tentative D call TRBD2 (6 bases). The germline V gene encodes CDR1 SGHAT and CDR2 FQNNGV. CDR3 length equals 18 residues.

The rearrangement links TRBV2 to TRBJ2-1, with D tentatively TRBD1 (7 bases). CDR1 is SNHLY and CDR2 is FYNNEI in the germline V gene. Trimming stripped 5 bases from V and 6 bases from J, with 20 bases between. This CDR3 has 16 amino acids. CDR3 nucleotide sequence: TGTGCCAGCAGTCACGACTGCAGGGGGGCTGGCAATGAGCAGTTCTTC. As protein: CASSHDCRGAGNEQFF.

Details on this clonotype: A read error may produce the germline difference seen at one junction end. J is TRBJ2-7 and V is TRBV4-1; 8 positions match TRBD2. The CDR3 extends over 15 amino acids. Germline values: CDR1 MGHRA, CDR2 YSYEKL. In DNA form, the CDR3 reads TGCGCCAGCAACCGGTCGTTCGGGGGGGTTGACGAGCAATACTTC. Encoded protein: CASNRSFGGVDEQYF.

A single count supports this clonotype. A junction boundary mismatches the germline segment, possibly from a read error. J is TRBJ2-3 and V is TRBV14; a possible D gene is TRBD1 (5 bases). The CDR3 is made up of 16 amino acids. Germline CDR1 reads SGHDN; CDR2 reads FVKESK. CDR3 protein: CASSQRDSQSTDTQYF. The CDR3 coding sequence is TGTGCAAGCAGCCAACGTGACAGTCAGTCCACAGATACGCAGTATTTT.

As regards this clonotype: The conserved closing phenylalanine or tryptophan is absent in this CDR3, likely reflecting a read error. The limits of the CDR3 on the DNA are not certain, so only TCRdb's listed CDR3 is given. This chain connects TRBV11-2 to TRBJ2-5; the D segment call TRBD1 is taken from the table without a DNA check. Germline V gene data show CDR1 as SGHAT and CDR2 as FQNNGV. The CDR3 numbers 18 amino acids, ends counted. CDR3 sequence reads: CASSSYAGTGGSQKAQYV.

The chain carries TRBV10-3 and TRBJ1-2; D is uncertain. Per the germline V gene, CDR1 is ENHRY and CDR2 is SYGVKD. The ends were cut back, 0 bases at V and 0 bases at J, with 17 bases in the middle. This CDR3 spans 18 amino acids. CDR3 amino acids: CAISESRYRSATNYGYTF. The CDR3 DNA sequence: TGTGCCATCAGTGAGTCCAGATACAGATCAGCTACTAACTATGGCTACACCTTC.

Worth noting for this clonotype: This sequence may be a read error, since a much larger clone differs from it by one base. V usage is TRBV28 and J usage is TRBJ2-7; 9 bases fit TRBD1. CDR1 MDHEN and CDR2 SYDVKM come from the germline V gene. The length of the CDR3 is 14 residues. CDR3 in DNA: TGTGTCAGCAGTTTAAACAGGGGGCTCTACGAGCAGTACTTC. It translates to CVSSLNRGLYEQYF.

The chain couples TRBV29-1 to TRBJ2-3, with a tentative D call TRBD2 (6 bases). The germline gives CDR1 SQVTM, CDR2 ANQGSEA. The CDR3 runs to 15 residues. The CDR3 bases are TGCAACGTCGGACCCGTCAGTGGAGGGACTGATACGCAGTATTTT. It yields the protein CNVGPVSGGTDTQYF.

This clonotype appeared a few times. One junction end disagrees with the germline gene, perhaps due to a read error. The V and J genes are TRBV11-2 and TRBJ2-2, with 10 bases matching TRBD2. CDR1 and CDR2 (germline): SGHAT, FQNNGV. There are 16 residues in the CDR3. The CDR3 is CVSSPWTSGDTGELFF. CDR3 DNA sequence: TGTGTCAGCAGTCCTTGGACTAGCGGTGACACCGGGGAGCTGTTTTTT.

The V call is TRBV21-1, the J call TRBJ2-1; TRBD2, the D gene given by the table, was not confirmed from the DNA. TRBV21-1 constitutes a pseudogene. This CDR3 comprises 15 residues. The CDR3: CVNSKEAVGSNEQFF. The CDR3 bases are TGTGTCAACAGCAAAGAGGCGGTAGGTAGCAATGAGCAGTTCTTC.

This clonotype was observed at least ten times. The chain combines TRBV28 with TRBJ2-3; D could derive from TRBD1 or TRBD2 (5 bases each). The V end lost 3 bases, the J end lost 1 base, and 8 bases lay between the germline ends. Germline assignment: CDR1 MDHEN and CDR2 SYDVKM. The CDR3 is 14 amino acids. This chain's CDR3 is CASSLGDGTDTQYF. Written as DNA, the CDR3 is TGTGCCAGCAGTTTGGGGGACGGCACAGATACGCAGTATTTT.

In the case of this clonotype: A read error may account for a junction end that differs from germline. The V gene is TRBV11-2, the J gene TRBJ2-5; tentative D call: TRBD2 (6 bases). The CDR3 sequence is 14 residues long. Looked up from germline, CDR1 is SGHAT and CDR2 is FQNNGV. CDR3 sequence reads: CASSEGVGGETHYF. The CDR3 DNA sequence: TGTGCCAGTAGCGAAGGGGTGGGAGGAGAGACCCATTACTTC.